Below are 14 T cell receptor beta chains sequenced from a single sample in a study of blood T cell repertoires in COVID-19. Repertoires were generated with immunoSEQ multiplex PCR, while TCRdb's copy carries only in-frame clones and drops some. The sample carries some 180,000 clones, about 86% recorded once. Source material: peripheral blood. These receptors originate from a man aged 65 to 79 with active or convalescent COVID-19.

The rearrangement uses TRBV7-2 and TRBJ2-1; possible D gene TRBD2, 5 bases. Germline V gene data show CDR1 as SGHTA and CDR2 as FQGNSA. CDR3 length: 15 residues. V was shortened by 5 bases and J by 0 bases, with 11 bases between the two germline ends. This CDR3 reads CASSPPGSSYNEQFF. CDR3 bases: TGTGCCAGCAGCCCCCCGGGGAGCTCCTACAATGAGCAGTTCTTC.

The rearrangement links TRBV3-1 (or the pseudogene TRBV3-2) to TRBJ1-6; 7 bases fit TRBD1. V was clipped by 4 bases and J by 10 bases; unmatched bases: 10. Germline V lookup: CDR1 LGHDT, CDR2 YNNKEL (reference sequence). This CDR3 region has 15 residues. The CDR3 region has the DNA TGTGCCAGCAGCCGCTACCGACAGGGTTCATCACCCCTCCACTTT. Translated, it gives CASSRYRQGSSPLHF.

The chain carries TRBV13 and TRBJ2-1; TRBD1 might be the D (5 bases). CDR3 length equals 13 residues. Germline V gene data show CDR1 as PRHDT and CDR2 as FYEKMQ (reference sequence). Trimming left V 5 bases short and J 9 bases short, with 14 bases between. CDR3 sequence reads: CASSRIQVVEQFF. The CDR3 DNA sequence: TGTGCCAGCAGCCGAATACAGGTCGTTGAGCAGTTCTTC.

The CDR3 sequence: CASSSILTGPNSPLHF. The CDR3 DNA reads TGTGCCAGCAGCTCCATCCTGACAGGGCCTAATTCACCCCTCCACTTT. The chain joins TRBV7-8 to TRBJ1-6, with TRBD1 identical over 7 bases. This CDR3 region has 16 residues. The V gene end was trimmed by 4 bases and the J gene end by 6 bases; junction bases not matched to a gene: 9. Germline V gives CDR1 SGHVS, CDR2 FQNEAQ.

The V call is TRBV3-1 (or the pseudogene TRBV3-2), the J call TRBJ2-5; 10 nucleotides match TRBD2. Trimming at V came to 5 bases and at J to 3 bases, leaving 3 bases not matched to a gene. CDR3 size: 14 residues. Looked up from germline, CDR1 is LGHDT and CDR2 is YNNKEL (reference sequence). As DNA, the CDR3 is TGTGCCAGCAGCGTGCTAGCGGGAGAAGAGACCCAGTACTTC. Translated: CASSVLAGEETQYF.

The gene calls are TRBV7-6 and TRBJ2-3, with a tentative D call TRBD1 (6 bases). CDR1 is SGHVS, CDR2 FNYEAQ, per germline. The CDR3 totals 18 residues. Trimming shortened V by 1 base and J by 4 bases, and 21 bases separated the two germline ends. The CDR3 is CASSLVSPTGTVADTQYF. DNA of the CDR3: TGTGCCAGCAGCTTAGTGTCCCCCACAGGGACCGTTGCAGATACGCAGTATTTT.

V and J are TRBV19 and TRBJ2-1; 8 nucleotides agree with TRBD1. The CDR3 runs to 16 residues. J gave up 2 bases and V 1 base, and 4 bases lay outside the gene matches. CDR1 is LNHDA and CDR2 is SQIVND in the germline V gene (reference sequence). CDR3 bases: TGTGCCAGTAGTATAGGAAGGGGACAGGCCTACAATGAGCAGTTCTTC. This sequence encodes CASSIGRGQAYNEQFF.

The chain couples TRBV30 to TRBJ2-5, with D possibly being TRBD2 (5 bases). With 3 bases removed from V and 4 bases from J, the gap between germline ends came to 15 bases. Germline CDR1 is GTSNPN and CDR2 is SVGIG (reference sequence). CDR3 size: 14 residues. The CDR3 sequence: CAWRAWTGVETQYF. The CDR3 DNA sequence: TGTGCCTGGAGGGCTTGGACCGGGGTAGAGACCCAGTACTTC.

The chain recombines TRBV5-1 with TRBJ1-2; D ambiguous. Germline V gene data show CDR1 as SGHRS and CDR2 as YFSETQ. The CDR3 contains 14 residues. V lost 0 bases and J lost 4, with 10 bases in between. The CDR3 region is CASSLDSRTYGYTF. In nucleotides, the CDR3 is TGCGCCAGCAGCTTGGACAGCAGAACCTATGGCTACACCTTC.

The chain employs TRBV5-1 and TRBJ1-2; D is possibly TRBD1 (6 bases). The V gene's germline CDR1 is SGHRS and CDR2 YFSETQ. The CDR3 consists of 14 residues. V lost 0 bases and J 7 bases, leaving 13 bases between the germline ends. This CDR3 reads CASSLDNRVGGYTF. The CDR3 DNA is TGCGCCAGCAGCTTGGATAACAGGGTCGGTGGCTACACCTTC.

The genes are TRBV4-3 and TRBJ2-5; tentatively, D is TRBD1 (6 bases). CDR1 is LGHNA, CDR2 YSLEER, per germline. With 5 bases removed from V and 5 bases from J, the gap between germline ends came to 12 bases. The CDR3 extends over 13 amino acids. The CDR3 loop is CASSSTGSETQYF. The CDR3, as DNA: TGCGCCAGCAGCTCAACAGGGTCGGAGACCCAGTACTTC.

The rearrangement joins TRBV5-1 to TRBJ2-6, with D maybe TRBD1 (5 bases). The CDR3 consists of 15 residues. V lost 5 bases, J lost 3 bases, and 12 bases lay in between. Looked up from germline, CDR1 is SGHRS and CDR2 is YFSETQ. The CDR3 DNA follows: TGCGCCAGCAGTGATCAGGGTGGTGGGGCCAACGTCCTGACTTTC. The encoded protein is CASSDQGGGANVLTF.

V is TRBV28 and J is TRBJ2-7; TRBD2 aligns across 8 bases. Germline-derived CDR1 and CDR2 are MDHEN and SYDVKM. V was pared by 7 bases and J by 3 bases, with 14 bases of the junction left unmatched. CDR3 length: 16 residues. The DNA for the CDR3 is TGTGCCAGCACCAGAGCGGGAGTCCACAGAGACTACGAGCAGTACTTC. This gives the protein CASTRAGVHRDYEQYF.

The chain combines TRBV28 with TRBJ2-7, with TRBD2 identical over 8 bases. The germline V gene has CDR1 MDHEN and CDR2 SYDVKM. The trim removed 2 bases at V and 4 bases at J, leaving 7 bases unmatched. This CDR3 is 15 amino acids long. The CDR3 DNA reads TGTGCCAGCAGTTTAACCCTAGCGGGTATATACGAGCAGTACTTC. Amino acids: CASSLTLAGIYEQYF. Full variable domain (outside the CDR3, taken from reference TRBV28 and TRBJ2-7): DVKVTQSSRYLVKRTGEKVFLECVQDMDHENMFWYRQDPGLGLRLIYFSYDVKMKEKGDIPEGYSVSREKKERFSLILESASTNQTSMYLCASSLTLAGIYEQYFGPGTRLTVT.